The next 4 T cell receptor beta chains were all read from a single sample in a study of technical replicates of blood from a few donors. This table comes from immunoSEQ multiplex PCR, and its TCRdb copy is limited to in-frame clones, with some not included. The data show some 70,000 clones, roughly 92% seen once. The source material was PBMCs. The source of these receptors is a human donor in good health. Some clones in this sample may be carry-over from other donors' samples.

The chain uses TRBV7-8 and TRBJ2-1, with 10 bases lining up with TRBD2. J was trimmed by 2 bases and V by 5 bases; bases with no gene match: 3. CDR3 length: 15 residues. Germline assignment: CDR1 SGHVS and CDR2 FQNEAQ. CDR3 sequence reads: CASSIGLAAYNEQFF. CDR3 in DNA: TGTGCCAGCAGCATCGGACTAGCGGCCTACAATGAGCAGTTCTTC.

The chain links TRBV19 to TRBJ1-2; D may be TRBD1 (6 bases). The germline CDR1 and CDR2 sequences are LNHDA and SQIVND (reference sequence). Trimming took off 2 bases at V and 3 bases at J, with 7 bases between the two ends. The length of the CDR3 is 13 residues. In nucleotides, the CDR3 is TGTGCCAGTAGTATAAAGGGGGACTATGGCTACACCTTC. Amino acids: CASSIKGDYGYTF. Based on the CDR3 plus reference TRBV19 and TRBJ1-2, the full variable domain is DGGITQSPKYLFRKEGQNVTLSCEQNLNHDAMYWYRQDPGQGLRLIYYSQIVNDFQKGDIAEGYSVSREKKESFPLTVTSAQKNPTAFYLCASSIKGDYGYTFGSGTRLTVV.

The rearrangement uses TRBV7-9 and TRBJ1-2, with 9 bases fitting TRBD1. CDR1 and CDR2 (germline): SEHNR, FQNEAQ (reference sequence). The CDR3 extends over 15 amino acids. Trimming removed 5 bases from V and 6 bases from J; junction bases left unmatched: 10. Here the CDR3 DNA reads TGTGCCAGCAGCGGAGACGGACAGGGGCTTAATGGCTACACCTTC. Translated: CASSGDGQGLNGYTF. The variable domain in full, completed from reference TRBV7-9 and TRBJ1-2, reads DTGVSQNPRHKITKRGQNVTFRCDPISEHNRLYWYRQTLGQGPEFLTYFQNEAQLEKSRLLSDRFSAERPKGSFSTLEIQRTEQGDSAMYLCASSGDGQGLNGYTFGSGTRLTVV.

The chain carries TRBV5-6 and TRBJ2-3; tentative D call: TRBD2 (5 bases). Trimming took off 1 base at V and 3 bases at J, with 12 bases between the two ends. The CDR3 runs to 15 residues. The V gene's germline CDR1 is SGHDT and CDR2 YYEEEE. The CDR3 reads CASSLTEPGTDTQYF. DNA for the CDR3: TGTGCCAGCAGCTTGACGGAACCGGGGACAGATACGCAGTATTTT.